This is a list of T cell receptor beta chains from one sample in a study of shared clonotypes between healthy human individuals. Only in-frame clones appear in the TCRdb table, and some are missing; sequencing was by immunoSEQ multiplex PCR. The profile shows roughly 680,000 clones, around 77% of them singletons. Sequenced material: memory CD4+ T cells sorted from blood. Receptors were obtained from a woman aged 25-40 years in good health. CDR3s leave out the opening cysteine and the closing phenylalanine or tryptophan. A D gene is named only where the DNA matches it firmly.

v_call: TRBV10-3; cdr3_length: 11; d_call: NA; cdr3_aa: AISRDGTDTQY
v_call: TRBV7-3; cdr3_length: 11; d_call: NA; cdr3_aa: ASSLMENTEAF
v_call: TRBV15; cdr3_length: 16; d_call: NA; cdr3_aa: ATSRDSWGERPNYEQY
v_call: TRBV13; cdr3_length: 14; d_call: TRBD1; cdr3_aa: ASSLLQGPGTDTQY
v_call: TRBV7-9; cdr3_length: 13; d_call: NA; cdr3_aa: ASSLTAGTGNTIY
v_call: TRBV2; cdr3_length: 12; d_call: TRBD1; cdr3_aa: ASTLDRGGGELF
v_call: TRBV5-6; cdr3_length: 13; d_call: NA; cdr3_aa: ASSLVSSTRSEQY
v_call: TRBV29-1; cdr3_length: 13; d_call: TRBD2; cdr3_aa: SVVSLAGVYNEQF
v_call: TRBV7-7; cdr3_length: 11; d_call: NA; cdr3_aa: ASSATGTREQF
v_call: TRBV10-2; cdr3_length: 12; d_call: TRBD1; cdr3_aa: ASSPGQGNQPQH
v_call: TRBV5-5; cdr3_length: 13; d_call: NA; cdr3_aa: ASSLDILSSYEQY
v_call: TRBV10-2; cdr3_length: 11; d_call: NA; cdr3_aa: ASSGQRGETQY